Sequencing of this T cell receptor beta chain was carried out in a study of T-cell memory formation after mild COVID-19. The CDR3 runs 14 residues. The V end lost 2 bases, the J end lost 3 bases, and 11 bases lay between the germline ends. Germline V lookup: CDR1 SGHRS, CDR2 YFSETQ. Concerning this clonotype: As yet, its antigen is unknown.

Findings and caveats of the study: Contracting clones, day 15 to 85, had balanced CD4/CD8, and later expanders favored CD4+. The appearance of some responding clones in pre-infection memory suggested that cross-reactive memory joined. Contracting CD4+ clones were located mainly in CM and EM, and CD8+ clones in EMRA.

A single record per CDR3 protein comes from TCRdb applying MiXCR to the 5' RACE reads. Of hundreds of thousands of distinct CDR3 sequences listed, roughly 15% are singletons. Sequenced: PBMCs or a T cell subset sorted from them (not recorded which). The V call is TRBV5-1, the J call TRBJ1-1; D unclear. This sequence was found in a man younger than 30 who had mild COVID-19 (a few samples of this study predate the infection). Cell type and time point are not known. The CDR3, as DNA: TGCGCCAGCAGCTTTTCGAGGGAGGACACTGAAGCTTTCTTT. Its translation is CASSFSREDTEAFF.